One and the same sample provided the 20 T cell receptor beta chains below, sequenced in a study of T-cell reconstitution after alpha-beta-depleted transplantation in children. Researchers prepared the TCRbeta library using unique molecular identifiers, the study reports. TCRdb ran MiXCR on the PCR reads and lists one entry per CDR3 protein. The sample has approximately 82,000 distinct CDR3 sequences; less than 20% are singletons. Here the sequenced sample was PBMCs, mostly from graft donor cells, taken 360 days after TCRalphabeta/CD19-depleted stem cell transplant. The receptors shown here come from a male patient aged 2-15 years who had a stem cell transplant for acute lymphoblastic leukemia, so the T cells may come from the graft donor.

CDR3 sequence (DNA): TGCGCCAGCAGCCAAGTGACTAGCGGGATGGTAGGCAATGAGCAGTTCTTC. Its translation is CASSQVTSGMVGNEQFF. The chain employs TRBV4-1 and TRBJ2-1; TRBD2 aligns across 11 bases. V lost 1 base, J lost 6 bases, and 8 bases stayed unmatched. Germline V gives CDR1 MGHRA, CDR2 YSYEKL. The CDR3 spans 17 residues.

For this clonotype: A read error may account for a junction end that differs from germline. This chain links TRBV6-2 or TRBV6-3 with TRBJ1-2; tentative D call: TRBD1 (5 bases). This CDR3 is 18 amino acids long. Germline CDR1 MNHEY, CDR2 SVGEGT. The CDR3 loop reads CASSYYPWGRAFNYGYTF. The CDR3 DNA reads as TGTGCCAGCAGCTACTATCCGTGGGGCAGGGCGTTTAACTATGGCTACACCTTC.

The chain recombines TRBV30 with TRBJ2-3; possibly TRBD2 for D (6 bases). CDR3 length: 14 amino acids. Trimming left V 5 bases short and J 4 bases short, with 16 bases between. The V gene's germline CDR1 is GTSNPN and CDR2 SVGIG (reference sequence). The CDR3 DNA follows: TGTGCCTGGGATACTAGCACGACGGCAGATACGCAGTATTTT. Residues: CAWDTSTTADTQYF.

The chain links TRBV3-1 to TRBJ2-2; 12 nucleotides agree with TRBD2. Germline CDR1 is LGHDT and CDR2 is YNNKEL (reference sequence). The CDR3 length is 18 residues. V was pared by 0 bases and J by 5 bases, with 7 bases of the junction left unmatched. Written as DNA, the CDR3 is TGTGCCAGCAGCCAAGAAGGGAGACTAGCGGGAGTAACCGGGGAGCTGTTTTTT. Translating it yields CASSQEGRLAGVTGELFF. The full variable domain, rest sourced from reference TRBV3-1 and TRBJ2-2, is DTAVSQTPKYLVTQMGNDKSIKCEQNLGHDTMYWYKQDSKKFLKIMFSYNNKELIINETVPNRFSPKSPDKAHLNLHINSLELGDSAVYFCASSQEGRLAGVTGELFFGEGSRLTVL.

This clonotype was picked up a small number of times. CDR3: CASSLRGIGTEAFF. CDR3 in DNA: TGTGCCAGCAGTTTAAGGGGGATTGGGACTGAAGCTTTCTTT. This chain uses TRBV6-5 with TRBJ1-1, with D perhaps TRBD1 (6 bases). Trimming took 4 bases from V and 5 from J, leaving 14 bases between them. Germline-derived CDR1 and CDR2 are MNHEY and SVGAGI. The CDR3 runs 14 residues.

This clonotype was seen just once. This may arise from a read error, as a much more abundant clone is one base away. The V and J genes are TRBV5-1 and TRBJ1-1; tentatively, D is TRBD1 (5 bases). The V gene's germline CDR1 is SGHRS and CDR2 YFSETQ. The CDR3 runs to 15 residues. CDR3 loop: CASSPARGMKTEAFF. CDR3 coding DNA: TGCGCCAGCAGCCCGGCAAGGGGTATGAAAACTGAAGCTTTCTTT. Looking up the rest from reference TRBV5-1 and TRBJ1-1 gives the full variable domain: KAGVTQTPRYLIKTRGQQVTLSCSPISGHRSVSWYQQTPGQGLQFLFEYFSETQRNKGNFPGRFSGRQFSNSRSEMNVSTLELGDSALYLCASSPARGMKTEAFFGQGTRLTVV.

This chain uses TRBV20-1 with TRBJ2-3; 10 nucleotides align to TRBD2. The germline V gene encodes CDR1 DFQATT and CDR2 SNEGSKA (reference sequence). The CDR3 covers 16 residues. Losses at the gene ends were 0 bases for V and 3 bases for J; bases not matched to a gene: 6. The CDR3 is CSARDLLAGLTDTQYF. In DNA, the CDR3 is TGCAGTGCTAGAGATCTACTAGCGGGGTTGACAGATACGCAGTATTTT.

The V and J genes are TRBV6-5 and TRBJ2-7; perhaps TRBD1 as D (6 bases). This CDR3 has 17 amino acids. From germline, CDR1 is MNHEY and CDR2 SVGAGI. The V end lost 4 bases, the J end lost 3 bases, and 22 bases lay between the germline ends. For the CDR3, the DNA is TGTGCCAGCAGTTCTCGTTGGGGGCCGCAGGGTTACTACGAGCAGTACTTC. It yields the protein CASSSRWGPQGYYEQYF.

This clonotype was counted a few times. The CDR3 sequence is CASSYRLAGQKDTQYF. CDR3 sequence (DNA): TGTGCCAGCAGCTATCGACTAGCGGGACAGAAAGATACGCAGTATTTT. The V and J genes are TRBV11-2 and TRBJ2-3, with 11 bases matching TRBD2. V was pared by 4 bases and J by 5 bases, with 8 bases of the junction left unmatched. In germline, CDR1 is SGHAT, CDR2 FQNNGV. The CDR3 consists of 16 residues.

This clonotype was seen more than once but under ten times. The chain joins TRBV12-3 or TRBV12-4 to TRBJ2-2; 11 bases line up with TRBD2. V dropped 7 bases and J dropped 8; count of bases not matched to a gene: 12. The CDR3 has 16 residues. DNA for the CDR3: TGTGCCAGCACCCCCGGGAACAGACTAGCGGGAGGGGAGCTGTTTTTT. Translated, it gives CASTPGNRLAGGELFF.

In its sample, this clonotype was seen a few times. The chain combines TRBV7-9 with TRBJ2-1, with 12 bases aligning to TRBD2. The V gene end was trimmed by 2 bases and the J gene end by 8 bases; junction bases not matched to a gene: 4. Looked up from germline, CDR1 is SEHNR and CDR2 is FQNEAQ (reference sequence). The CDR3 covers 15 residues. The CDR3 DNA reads TGTGCCAGCAGCTTATTCGCTAGCGGGAGGGATGAGCAGTTCTTC. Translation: CASSLFASGRDEQFF. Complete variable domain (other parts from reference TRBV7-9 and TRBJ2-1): DTGVSQNPRHKITKRGQNVTFRCDPISEHNRLYWYRQTLGQGPEFLTYFQNEAQLEKSRLLSDRFSAERPKGSFSTLEIQRTEQGDSAMYLCASSLFASGRDEQFFGPGTRLTVL.

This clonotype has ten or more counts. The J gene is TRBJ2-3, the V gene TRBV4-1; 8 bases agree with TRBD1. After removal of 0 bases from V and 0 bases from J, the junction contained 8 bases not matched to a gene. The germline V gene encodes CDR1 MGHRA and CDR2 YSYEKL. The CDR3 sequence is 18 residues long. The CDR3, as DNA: TGCGCCAGCAGCCAAGATCACCGGACAGGGATGAGCACAGATACGCAGTATTTT. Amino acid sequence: CASSQDHRTGMSTDTQYF.

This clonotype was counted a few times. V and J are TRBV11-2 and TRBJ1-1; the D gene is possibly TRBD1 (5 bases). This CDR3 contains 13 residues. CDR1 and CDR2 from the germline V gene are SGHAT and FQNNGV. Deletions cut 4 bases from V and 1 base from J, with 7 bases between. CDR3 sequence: CASSSDRNTEAFF. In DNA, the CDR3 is TGTGCCAGCAGCTCTGACAGGAACACTGAAGCTTTCTTT.

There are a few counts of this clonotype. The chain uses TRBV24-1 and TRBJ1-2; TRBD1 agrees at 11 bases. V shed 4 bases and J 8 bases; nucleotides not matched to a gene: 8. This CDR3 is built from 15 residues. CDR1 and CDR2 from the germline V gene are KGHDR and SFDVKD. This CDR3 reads CATSDPRTGGGGYTF. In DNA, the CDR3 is TGTGCCACCAGTGACCCGAGGACAGGGGGCGGCGGCTACACCTTC.

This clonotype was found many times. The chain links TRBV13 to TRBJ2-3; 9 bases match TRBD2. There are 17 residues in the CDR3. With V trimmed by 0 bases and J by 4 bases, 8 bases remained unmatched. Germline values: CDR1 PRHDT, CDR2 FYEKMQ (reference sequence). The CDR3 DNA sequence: TGTGCCAGCAGCTTAGGGTGGCTTAGCGGGAGCTCAGATACGCAGTATTTT. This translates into CASSLGWLSGSSDTQYF.

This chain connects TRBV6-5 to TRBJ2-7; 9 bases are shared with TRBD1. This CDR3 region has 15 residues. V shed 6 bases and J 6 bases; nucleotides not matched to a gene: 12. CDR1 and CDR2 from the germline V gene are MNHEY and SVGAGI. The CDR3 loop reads CASSYGTGRTREQYF. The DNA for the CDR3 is TGTGCCAGCAGCTACGGGACAGGGAGGACTCGCGAGCAGTACTTC.

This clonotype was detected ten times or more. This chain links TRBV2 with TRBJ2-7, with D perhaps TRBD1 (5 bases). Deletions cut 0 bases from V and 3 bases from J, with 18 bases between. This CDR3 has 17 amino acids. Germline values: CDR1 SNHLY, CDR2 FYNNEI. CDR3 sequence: CASSEAWYSDRNYEQYF. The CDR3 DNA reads TGTGCCAGCAGTGAAGCTTGGTATAGTGACAGAAACTACGAGCAGTACTTC.

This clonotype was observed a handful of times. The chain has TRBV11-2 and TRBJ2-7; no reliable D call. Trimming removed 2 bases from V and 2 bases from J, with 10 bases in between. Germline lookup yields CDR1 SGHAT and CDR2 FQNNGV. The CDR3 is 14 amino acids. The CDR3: CASSLLSPAYEQYF. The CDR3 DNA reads TGTGCCAGCAGCTTACTGTCACCAGCCTACGAGCAGTACTTC.

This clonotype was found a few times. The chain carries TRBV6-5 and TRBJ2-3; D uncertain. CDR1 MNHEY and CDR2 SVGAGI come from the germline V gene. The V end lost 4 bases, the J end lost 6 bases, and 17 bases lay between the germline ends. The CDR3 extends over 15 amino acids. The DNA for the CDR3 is TGTGCCAGCAGTTGGAATGGGGTGCCAACGGATACGCAGTATTTT. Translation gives CASSWNGVPTDTQYF.

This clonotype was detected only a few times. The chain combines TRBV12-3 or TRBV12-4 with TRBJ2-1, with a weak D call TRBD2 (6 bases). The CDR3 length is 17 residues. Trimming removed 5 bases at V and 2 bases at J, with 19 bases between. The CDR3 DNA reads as TGTGCCAGCAGTCCTTGGGGGGACGGCTGGCCCTACAATGAGCAGTTCTTC. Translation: CASSPWGDGWPYNEQFF.